The T cell receptor beta chain described here comes from a study of blood T cell repertoires in COVID-19. Only in-frame clones appear in the TCRdb table, and some are missing; sequencing was by immunoSEQ multiplex PCR. Of about 140,000 clones in the sample, approximately 86% were seen once. V was pared by 1 base and J by 8 bases, with 7 bases of the junction left unmatched. This CDR3 spans 15 amino acids. Per germline, CDR1 SGHVS and CDR2 FQNEAQ. Sequences were obtained from peripheral blood. The clonotype was recovered from a woman aged 50 to 60 with acute or convalescent COVID-19. V usage is TRBV7-8 and J usage is TRBJ2-1; 8 bases fit TRBD1. The DNA for the CDR3 is TGTGCCAGCAGCTTAGGGCAGGGGGCCTTATATGAGCAGTTCTTC. Its translation is CASSLGQGALYEQFF.